The 11 T cell receptor beta chains given below trace back to one sample, sequenced in a study of control samples from healthy donors and cancer patients (TCRdb year 2020). The library came from the immunoSEQ multiplex PCR assay. In TCRdb, the immuneACCESS table is reduced to in-frame sequences with V and J assigned. These tables do not hold every clone; where another copy was compared, an unresolved V gene accounts for under half, and the others remain unexplained. In all, the sample holds just under 80,000 clones, and 70% to 90% of those were seen once. 1.9% of the sample is taken by the ten largest. Sequenced: PBMCs. These TCRs come from a woman in her sixties with head and neck cancer.

This clone appeared once. The chain links TRBV25-1 to TRBJ2-1, with a tentative D call TRBD2 (5 bases). Trimming shortened V by 4 bases and J by 3 bases, and 13 bases separated the two germline ends. The CDR3 is 15 residues long. Germline V CDR1 and CDR2: MGHDK, SYGVNS. The CDR3: CASSVRQDFYNEQFF. CDR3 nucleotide sequence: TGTGCCAGCAGTGTGCGGCAGGACTTCTACAATGAGCAGTTCTTC. The variable domain in full, completed from reference TRBV25-1 and TRBJ2-1, reads EADIYQTPRYLVIGTGKKITLECSQTMGHDKMYWYQQDPGMELHLIHYSYGVNSTEKGDLSSESTVSRIRTEHFPLTLESARPSHTSQYLCASSVRQDFYNEQFFGPGTRLTVL.

The gene calls are TRBV28 and TRBJ2-2, with D possibly matching TRBD2 (5 bases). The ends were cut back, 10 bases at V and 3 bases at J, with 15 bases in the middle. The CDR3 runs 14 residues. Germline V gene sequence: CDR1 MDHEN, CDR2 SYDVKM. The CDR3 region has the DNA TGTGCCACGATGGGTCCGAGGGACACCGGGGAGCTGTTTTTT. This translates into CATMGPRDTGELFF.

The rearrangement links TRBV7-9 to TRBJ2-5; TRBD2 matches 8 bases. V shed 4 bases and J 4 bases; nucleotides not matched to a gene: 11. CDR3 length: 16 amino acids. CDR1 and CDR2 from the germline V gene are SEHNR and FQNEAQ (reference sequence). CDR3 DNA: TGTGCCAGCAGCTCAGGAGGGGAAAGCGGGGGAGAGACCCAGTACTTC. Amino acid sequence: CASSSGGESGGETQYF.

This chain uses TRBV7-2 with TRBJ1-6, with no clear D. V gave up 3 bases and J gave up 9 bases, with 12 bases separating them. The germline CDR1 and CDR2 sequences are SGHTA and FQGNSA. This CDR3 has 14 residues. The CDR3 reads CASSFGGIGSPLHF. As DNA, the CDR3 is TGTGCCAGCAGCTTTGGAGGGATTGGTTCACCCCTCCACTTT.

The rearrangement uses TRBV30 and TRBJ2-2; no definite D call. V gave up 3 bases and J gave up 3 bases, with 17 bases separating them. Germline V lookup: CDR1 GTSNPN, CDR2 SVGIG (reference sequence). The CDR3 is 16 amino acids. The CDR3: CAWRNLGSEYTGELFF. The CDR3 DNA reads as TGTGCCTGGAGGAACCTGGGGTCGGAGTACACCGGGGAGCTGTTTTTT. Together with reference TRBV30 and TRBJ2-2, the CDR3 gives the full variable domain: SQTIHQWPATLVQPVGSPLSLECTVEGTSNPNLYWYRQAAGRGLQLLFYSVGIGQISSEVPQNLSASRPQDRQFILSSKKLLLSDSGFYLCAWRNLGSEYTGELFFGEGSRLTVL.

This clone was seen just once. This chain uses TRBV19 with TRBJ1-2; D not resolved. The V end was cut by 5 bases, the J end by 3 bases, with 4 bases between. Germline V lookup: CDR1 LNHDA, CDR2 SQIVND (reference sequence). CDR3 length: 11 amino acids. Here the CDR3 reads CASSWDYGYTF. The CDR3 coding sequence is TGTGCCAGTAGTTGGGACTATGGCTACACCTTC.

The J gene is TRBJ2-4, the V gene TRBV4-1, with D perhaps matching TRBD1 (6 bases). With 5 bases removed from V and 6 bases from J, the gap between germline ends came to 14 bases. Germline loops: CDR1 MGHRA, CDR2 YSYEKL. This CDR3 is built from 14 residues. The CDR3 sequence: CASSTRDMLNIQYF. CDR3 nucleotides: TGCGCCAGCAGCACCCGGGACATGTTAAACATTCAGTACTTC.

This chain joins TRBV7-2 and TRBJ2-1, with 12 bases that match TRBD2. V lost 5 bases to trimming and J lost 7 bases; unmatched junction nucleotides: 6. This CDR3 is 15 amino acids long. The germline CDR1 and CDR2 sequences are SGHTA and FQGNSA. CDR3 protein: CASSPSGRAGNEQFF. The DNA for the CDR3 is TGTGCCAGCAGCCCTAGCGGGAGGGCCGGTAATGAGCAGTTCTTC.

CDR3 DNA sequence: TGTGCCACCAGCGAGGGAGGGGTGAGGGACTATGGCTACACCTTC. It translates to CATSEGGVRDYGYTF. The V call is TRBV15, the J call TRBJ1-2; tentatively, D is TRBD1 (5 bases). V was shortened by 5 bases and J by 3 bases, with 16 bases between the two germline ends. CDR1 is LNHNV and CDR2 is YYDKDF in the germline V gene (reference sequence). CDR3 length equals 15 residues.

In the case of this clone: One end of the junction does not line up with germline, which may come from a read error. The sample contains more than one DNA sequence encoding this CDR3. The chain carries TRBV11-2 and TRBJ1-1; 7 bases match TRBD1. The germline V gene has CDR1 SGHAT and CDR2 FQNNGV. The CDR3 contains 13 residues. The DNA of the CDR3 is TGTGCCAGCAGCTTAGATAGGGGGACAGAAGCTTTCTTC. It is translated as CASSLDRGTEAFF.

CDR3 amino acids: CASSGQGVDTGELFF. In DNA, the CDR3 is TGTGCCAGCAGTGGACAGGGGGTGGACACCGGGGAGCTGTTTTTT. This chain joins TRBV2 and TRBJ2-2, with 9 bases fitting TRBD1. V dropped 4 bases and J dropped 3; count of bases not matched to a gene: 3. Germline V CDR1 and CDR2: SNHLY, FYNNEI. The CDR3 sequence is 15 residues long.